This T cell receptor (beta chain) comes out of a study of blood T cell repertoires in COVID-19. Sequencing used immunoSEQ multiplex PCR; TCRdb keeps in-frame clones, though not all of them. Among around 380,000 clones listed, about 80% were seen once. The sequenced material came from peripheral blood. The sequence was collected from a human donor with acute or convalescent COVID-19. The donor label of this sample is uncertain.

CDR3 nucleotides: TGTGCCTGGAGTCCGGGACAGCATAGCAATCAGCCCCAGCATTTT. It codes for CAWSPGQHSNQPQHF. V usage is TRBV30 and J usage is TRBJ1-5, with 7 bases that match TRBD1. The germline V gene has CDR1 GTSNPN and CDR2 SVGIG (reference sequence). V trimming: 2 bases; J trimming: 0 bases; junction bases outside the gene matches: 4. This CDR3 has 15 residues. The full variable domain, rest sourced from reference TRBV30 and TRBJ1-5, is SQTIHQWPATLVQPVGSPLSLECTVEGTSNPNLYWYRQAAGRGLQLLFYSVGIGQISSEVPQNLSASRPQDRQFILSSKKLLLSDSGFYLCAWSPGQHSNQPQHFGDGTRLSIL.